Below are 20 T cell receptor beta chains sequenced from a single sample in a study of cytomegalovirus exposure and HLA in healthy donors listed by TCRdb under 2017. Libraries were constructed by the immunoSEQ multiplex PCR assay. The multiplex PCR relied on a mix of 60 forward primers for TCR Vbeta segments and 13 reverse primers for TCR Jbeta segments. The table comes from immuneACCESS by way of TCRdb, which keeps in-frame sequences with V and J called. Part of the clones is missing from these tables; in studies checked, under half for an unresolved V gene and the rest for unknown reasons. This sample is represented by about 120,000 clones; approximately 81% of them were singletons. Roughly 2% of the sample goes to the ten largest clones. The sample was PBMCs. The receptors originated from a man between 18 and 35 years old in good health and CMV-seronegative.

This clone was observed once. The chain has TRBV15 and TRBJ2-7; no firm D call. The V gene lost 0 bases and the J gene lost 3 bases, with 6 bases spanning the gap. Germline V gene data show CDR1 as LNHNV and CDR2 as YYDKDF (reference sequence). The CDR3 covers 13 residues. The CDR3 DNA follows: TGTGCCACCAGCAGAGAAAAGAGCTACGAGCAGTACTTC. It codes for CATSREKSYEQYF.

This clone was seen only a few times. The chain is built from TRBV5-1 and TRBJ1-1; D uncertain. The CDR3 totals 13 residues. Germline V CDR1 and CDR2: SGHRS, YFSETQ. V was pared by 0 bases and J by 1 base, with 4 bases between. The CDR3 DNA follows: TGCGCCAGCAGCTTGGCCGGGAACACTGAAGCTTTCTTT. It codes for CASSLAGNTEAFF.

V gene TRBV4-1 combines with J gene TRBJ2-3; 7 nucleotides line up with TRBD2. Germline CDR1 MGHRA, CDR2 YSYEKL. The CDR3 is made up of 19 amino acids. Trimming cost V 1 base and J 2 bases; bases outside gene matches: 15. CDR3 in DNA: TGCGCCAGCAGCCAAGGTCCCCCTCGGGGTAGCGGGTTCACAGATACGCAGTATTTT. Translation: CASSQGPPRGSGFTDTQYF.

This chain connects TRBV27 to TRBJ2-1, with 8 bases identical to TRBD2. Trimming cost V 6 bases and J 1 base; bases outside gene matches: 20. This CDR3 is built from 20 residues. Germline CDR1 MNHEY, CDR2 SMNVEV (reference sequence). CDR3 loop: CASRQTGSSGTGRSYNEQFF. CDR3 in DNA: TGTGCCAGCAGACAGACCGGGAGTAGCGGGACTGGGCGGTCCTACAATGAGCAGTTCTTC.

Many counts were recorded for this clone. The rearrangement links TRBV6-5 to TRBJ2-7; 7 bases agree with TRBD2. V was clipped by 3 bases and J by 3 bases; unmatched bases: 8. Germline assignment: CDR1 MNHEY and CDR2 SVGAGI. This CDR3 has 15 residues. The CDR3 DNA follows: TGTGCCAGCAGTTATTCCCGCGGGAGTCTCTACGAGCAGTACTTC. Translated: CASSYSRGSLYEQYF.

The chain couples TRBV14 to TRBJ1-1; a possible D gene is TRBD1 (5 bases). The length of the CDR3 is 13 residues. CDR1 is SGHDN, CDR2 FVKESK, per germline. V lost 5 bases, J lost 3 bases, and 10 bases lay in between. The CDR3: CASSLTGDTEAFF. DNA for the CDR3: TGTGCCAGCAGCTTAACGGGGGACACTGAAGCTTTCTTT.

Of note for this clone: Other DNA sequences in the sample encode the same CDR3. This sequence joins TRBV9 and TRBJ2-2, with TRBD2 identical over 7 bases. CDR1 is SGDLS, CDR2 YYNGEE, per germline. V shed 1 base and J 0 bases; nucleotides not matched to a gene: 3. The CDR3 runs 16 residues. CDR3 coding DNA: TGTGCCAGCAGCGTAACGGGGGGTGCGAACACCGGGGAGCTGTTTTTT. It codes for CASSVTGGANTGELFF.

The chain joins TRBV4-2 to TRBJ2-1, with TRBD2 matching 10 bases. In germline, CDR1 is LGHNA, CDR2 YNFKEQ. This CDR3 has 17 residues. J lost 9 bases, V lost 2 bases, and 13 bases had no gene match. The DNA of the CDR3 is TGTGCCAGCAGCCAATCCCTGAATAGCGGGAGGATTCGTGAGCAGTTCTTC. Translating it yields CASSQSLNSGRIREQFF.

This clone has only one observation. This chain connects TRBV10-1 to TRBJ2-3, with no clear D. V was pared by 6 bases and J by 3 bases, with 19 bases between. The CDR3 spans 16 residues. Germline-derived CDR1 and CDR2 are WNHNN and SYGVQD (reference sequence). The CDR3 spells CASSARLAKGTDTQYF. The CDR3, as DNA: TGCGCCAGCAGCGCCAGACTCGCGAAAGGTACAGATACGCAGTATTTT.

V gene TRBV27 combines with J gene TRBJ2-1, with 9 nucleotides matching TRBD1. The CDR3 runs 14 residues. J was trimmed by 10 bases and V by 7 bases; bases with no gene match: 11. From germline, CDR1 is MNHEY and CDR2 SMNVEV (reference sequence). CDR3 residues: CASTQQGAWREQFF. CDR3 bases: TGTGCCAGCACCCAACAGGGGGCGTGGAGGGAGCAGTTCTTC.

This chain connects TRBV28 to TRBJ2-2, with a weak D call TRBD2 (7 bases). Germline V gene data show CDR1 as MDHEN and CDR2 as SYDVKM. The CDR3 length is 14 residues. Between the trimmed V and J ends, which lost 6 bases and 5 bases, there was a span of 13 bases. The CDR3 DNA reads TGTGCCAGCAGCAAGGGGGGGGTTACCGGGGAGCTGTTTTTT. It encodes CASSKGGVTGELFF.

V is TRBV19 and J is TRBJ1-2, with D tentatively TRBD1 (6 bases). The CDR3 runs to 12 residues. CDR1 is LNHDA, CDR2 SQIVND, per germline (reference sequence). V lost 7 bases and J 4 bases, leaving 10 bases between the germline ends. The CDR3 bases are TGTGCCAGTACCCCGGACAGCTATGGCTACACCTTC. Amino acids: CASTPDSYGYTF.

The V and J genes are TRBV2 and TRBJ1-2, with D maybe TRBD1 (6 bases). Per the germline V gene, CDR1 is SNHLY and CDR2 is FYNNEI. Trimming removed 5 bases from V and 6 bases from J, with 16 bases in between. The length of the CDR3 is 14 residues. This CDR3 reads CASSNRDYRDGYTF. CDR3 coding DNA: TGTGCCAGCAGTAACAGGGATTATAGAGATGGCTACACCTTC.

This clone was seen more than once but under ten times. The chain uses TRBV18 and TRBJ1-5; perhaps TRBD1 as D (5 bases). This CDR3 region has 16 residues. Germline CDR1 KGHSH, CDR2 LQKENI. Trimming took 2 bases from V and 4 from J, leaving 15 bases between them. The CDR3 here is CASSPLGRGGNQPQHF. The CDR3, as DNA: TGTGCCAGCTCACCATTGGGTAGGGGCGGAAATCAGCCCCAGCATTTT.

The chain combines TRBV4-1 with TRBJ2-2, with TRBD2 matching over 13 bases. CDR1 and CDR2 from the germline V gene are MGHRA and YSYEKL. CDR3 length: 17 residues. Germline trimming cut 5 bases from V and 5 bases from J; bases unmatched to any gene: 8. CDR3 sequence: CASSFRTSGRATGELFF. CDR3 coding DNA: TGCGCCAGCAGCTTTCGTACTAGCGGGAGGGCTACCGGGGAGCTGTTTTTT.

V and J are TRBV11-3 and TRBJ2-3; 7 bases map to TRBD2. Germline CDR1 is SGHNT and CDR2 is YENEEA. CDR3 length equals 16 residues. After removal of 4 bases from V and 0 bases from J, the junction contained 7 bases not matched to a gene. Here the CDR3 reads CASSSGLSPSTDTQYF. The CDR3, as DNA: TGTGCCAGCAGCTCGGGACTATCCCCGAGCACAGATACGCAGTATTTT. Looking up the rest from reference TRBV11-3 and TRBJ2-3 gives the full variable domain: EAGVVQSPRYKIIEKKQPVAFWCNPISGHNTLYWYLQNLGQGPELLIRYENEEAVDDSQLPKDRFSAERLKGVDSTLKIQPAELGDSAVYLCASSSGLSPSTDTQYFGPGTRLTVL.

CDR3: CASSLILAGSEQYV. As DNA, the CDR3 is TGTGCCAGCAGCTTGATACTAGCGGGATCCGAGCAGTACGTC. The V call is TRBV5-4, the J call TRBJ2-7; 10 bases map to TRBD2. Trimming at V came to 1 base and at J to 6 bases, leaving 4 bases not matched to a gene. Germline CDR1 reads SGHNT; CDR2 reads YYREEE (reference sequence). The CDR3 covers 14 residues.

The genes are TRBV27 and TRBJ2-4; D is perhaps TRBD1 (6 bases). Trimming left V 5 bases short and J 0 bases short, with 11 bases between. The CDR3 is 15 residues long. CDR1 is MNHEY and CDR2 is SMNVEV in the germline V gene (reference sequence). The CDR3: CASSNGQLAKNIQYF. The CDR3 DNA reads TGTGCCAGCAGTAACGGACAGCTAGCCAAAAACATTCAGTACTTC.

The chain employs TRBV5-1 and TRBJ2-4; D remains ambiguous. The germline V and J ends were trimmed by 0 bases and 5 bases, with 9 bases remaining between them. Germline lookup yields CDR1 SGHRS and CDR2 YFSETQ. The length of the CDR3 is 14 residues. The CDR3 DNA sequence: TGCGCCAGCAGCTTGGTTAACAGACAAAACATTCAGTACTTC. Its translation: CASSLVNRQNIQYF.

The CDR3 is CASGLHSGDTGELFF. Written as DNA, the CDR3 is TGTGCTAGTGGTTTGCACAGCGGGGACACCGGGGAGCTGTTTTTT. The chain employs TRBV12-5 and TRBJ2-2; 7 nucleotides align to TRBD2. CDR1 LGHNT and CDR2 FRNRAP come from the germline V gene. The CDR3 has 15 residues. V lost 2 bases to trimming and J lost 3 bases; unmatched junction nucleotides: 3.